Below, 21 T cell receptor beta chains from the same sample are listed, as sequenced in a study of response to subunit inactivated influenza vaccine. TCRdb re-derived calls from the RT-PCR reads in MiXCR, one entry per CDR3 protein. This sample has approximately 520,000 distinct CDR3 sequences, with 25% found just once. The specimen was CD4+ T cells sorted from PBMCs, collected less than 6 days after vaccination. These receptors were collected from a man in his forties or fifties who received an inactivated influenza vaccine.

In this sample, this clonotype turned up a few times. The gene calls are TRBV6-2 or TRBV6-3 and TRBJ2-7; 7 bases are shared with TRBD2. Germline values: CDR1 MNHEY, CDR2 SVGEGT. The CDR3 extends over 14 amino acids. The ends lost 5 bases at V and 7 bases at J; junction bases unmatched: 11. CDR3 residues: CASSPLGGRMEQYF. For the CDR3, the DNA is TGTGCCAGCAGTCCCCTGGGCGGGAGAATGGAGCAGTACTTC.

The chain has TRBV5-1 and TRBJ2-3; D possibly corresponds to TRBD2 (5 bases). CDR3 length: 16 amino acids. CDR1 and CDR2 (germline): SGHRS, YFSETQ. V lost 4 bases to trimming and J lost 0 bases, with 15 bases between them. In nucleotides, the CDR3 is TGCGCCAGCAGCCCCTGGGGAGCAACTAGCACAGATACGCAGTATTTT. It specifies CASSPWGATSTDTQYF.

The CDR3 DNA sequence: TGCAGTGCTAGAGATCTAATGGGACTACGCCAAGAGACCCAGTACTTC. As protein: CSARDLMGLRQETQYF. This chain connects TRBV20-1 to TRBJ2-5; 7 positions agree with TRBD2. The V and J ends lost 0 bases and 1 base, in that order; junction bases with no gene match: 8. CDR1 is DFQATT and CDR2 is SNEGSKA in the germline V gene (reference sequence). CDR3 length: 16 residues.

The chain carries TRBV4-2 and TRBJ1-2, with D possibly matching TRBD1 (5 bases). This CDR3 is 14 amino acids long. The ends were cut back, 0 bases at V and 4 bases at J, with 9 bases in the middle. Looked up from germline, CDR1 is LGHNA and CDR2 is YNFKEQ. DNA of the CDR3: TGTGCCAGCAGCCAAGATGGGACTCTCTATGGCTACACCTTC. Amino acid sequence: CASSQDGTLYGYTF.

There are a few counts of this clonotype. The genes are TRBV30 and TRBJ1-5; no firm D call. This CDR3 is built from 16 residues. V lost 1 base and J 4 bases, leaving 17 bases between the germline ends. The germline CDR1 and CDR2 sequences are GTSNPN and SVGIG (reference sequence). The CDR3, as DNA: TGTGCCTGGAGTGCCCTGGGATTGGGAGAAAATCAGCCCCAGCATTTT. Residues: CAWSALGLGENQPQHF.

The rearrangement joins TRBV29-1 to TRBJ2-7, with a possible D match to TRBD2 (5 bases). The germline CDR1 and CDR2 sequences are SQVTM and ANQGSEA. This CDR3 is 14 amino acids long. V was shortened by 5 bases and J by 3 bases, with 17 bases between the two germline ends. CDR3 sequence reads: CSVSFWGDHYEQYF. DNA of the CDR3: TGCAGCGTTAGCTTTTGGGGAGACCACTACGAGCAGTACTTC.

On this clonotype itself: A much larger clone differs by one base, so this may be a read error. The chain is built from TRBV5-5 and TRBJ1-5; D not resolved. CDR1 and CDR2 (germline): SGHKS, YYEKEE (reference sequence). This CDR3 contains 14 residues. Written as DNA, the CDR3 is TGTGCCAGCAGCTCGGTCTATAGCAAACAGCCCCAGCATTTT. Translating it yields CASSSVYSKQPQHF.

The chain employs TRBV12-3 or TRBV12-4 and TRBJ2-1, with a possible D match to TRBD2 (7 bases). With 6 bases removed from V and 9 bases from J, the gap between germline ends came to 12 bases. There are 12 residues in the CDR3. DNA for the CDR3: TGTGCCAGCAGCCCAGGGGAGGGTGAGCAGTTCTTC. Protein sequence: CASSPGEGEQFF.

The chain has TRBV20-1 and TRBJ2-3, with D possibly matching TRBD2 (5 bases). CDR3 size: 11 residues. Germline V gene data show CDR1 as DFQATT and CDR2 as SNEGSKA (reference sequence). V was trimmed by 1 base and J by 8 bases, leaving 7 bases between them. CDR3 sequence: CSARVEVTQYF. The CDR3 DNA reads TGCAGTGCTAGAGTGGAGGTTACGCAGTATTTT.

This chain joins TRBV7-8 and TRBJ2-1; D perhaps matches TRBD1 (5 bases). Germline V CDR1 and CDR2: SGHVS, FQNEAQ. There are 17 residues in the CDR3. The germline V and J ends were trimmed by 5 bases and 4 bases, with 21 bases remaining between them. CDR3 sequence: CASSALGRPRNYNEQFF. CDR3 bases: TGTGCCAGCAGCGCGCTGGGGCGCCCAAGGAATTACAATGAGCAGTTCTTC. The full variable domain, rest sourced from reference TRBV7-8 and TRBJ2-1, is GAGVSQSPRYKVAKRGQDVALRCDPISGHVSLFWYQQALGQGPEFLTYFQNEAQLDKSGLPSDRFFAERPEGSVSTLKIQRTQQEDSAVYLCASSALGRPRNYNEQFFGPGTRLTVL.

This chain connects TRBV12-3 or TRBV12-4 to TRBJ2-1; 10 bases fit TRBD1. This CDR3 has 15 residues. Losses at the gene ends were 4 bases for V and 9 bases for J; bases not matched to a gene: 9. CDR3 bases: TGTGCCAGCAGTTGGGGGACAGGGGCCTCCGGTGAGCAGTTCTTC. Protein sequence: CASSWGTGASGEQFF.

This clonotype has just a few counts. The chain carries TRBV10-3 and TRBJ1-6, with 7 bases lining up with TRBD1. CDR1 is ENHRY and CDR2 is SYGVKD in the germline V gene. V dropped 10 bases and J dropped 7; count of bases not matched to a gene: 7. The CDR3 has 13 residues. The chain's CDR3 is CATQTGNNSPLHF. As DNA, the CDR3 is TGTGCCACCCAGACAGGGAACAATTCACCCCTCCACTTT.

V usage is TRBV20-1 and J usage is TRBJ2-3; no firm D call. The CDR3 consists of 13 residues. V was cut by 0 bases and J by 2 bases, with 6 bases left in between. Germline values: CDR1 DFQATT, CDR2 SNEGSKA (reference sequence). In DNA form, the CDR3 reads TGCAGTGCTAGAGATCTCCCCACAGATACGCAGTATTTT. Translation gives CSARDLPTDTQYF.

This clonotype appeared a few times. The chain links TRBV18 to TRBJ2-3; D ambiguous. The CDR3 has 13 residues. Germline CDR1 reads KGHSH; CDR2 reads LQKENI. Trimming shortened V by 7 bases and J by 1 base, and 9 bases separated the two germline ends. This chain's CDR3 is CASLRPGTDTQYF. CDR3 bases: TGTGCCAGCTTACGACCAGGCACAGATACGCAGTATTTT.

This clonotype was found a few times. The chain couples TRBV4-3 to TRBJ2-5, with D perhaps TRBD2 (5 bases). Germline V gene sequence: CDR1 LGHNA, CDR2 YSLEER. This CDR3 spans 17 amino acids. The V end lost 0 bases, the J end lost 5 bases, and 19 bases lay between the germline ends. In nucleotides, the CDR3 is TGCGCCAGCAGCCAAGACCCCCACGGGGTGGGCGAGGAGACCCAGTACTTC. This translates into CASSQDPHGVGEETQYF.

On this clonotype itself: A read error may produce the germline difference seen at one junction end. The V call is TRBV2, the J call TRBJ1-1; D is possibly TRBD1 (6 bases). CDR3 length: 13 amino acids. Per germline, CDR1 SNHLY and CDR2 FYNNEI. CDR3 DNA sequence: TGTGCCAGCAGCGAAGGAAGGGGGACTGAAGCTTTCTTT. Encoded protein: CASSEGRGTEAFF.

In its sample, this clonotype was seen a few times. Here the CDR3 reads CASSMGLAGIREETQYF. The DNA for the CDR3 is TGTGCCAGCAGCATGGGACTAGCGGGTATAAGGGAGGAGACCCAGTACTTC. V gene TRBV7-2 combines with J gene TRBJ2-5; TRBD2 matches 12 bases. V gave up 5 bases and J gave up 5 bases; unmatched junction bases: 12. Looked up from germline, CDR1 is SGHTA and CDR2 is FQGNSA. CDR3 length: 17 residues.

CDR3 nucleotide sequence: TGCTCAACATCAGGGAGCACAGATACGCAGTATTTT. This translates into CSTSGSTDTQYF. The rearrangement joins TRBV29-1 to TRBJ2-3; possible D gene TRBD1, 5 bases. The CDR3 is made up of 12 amino acids. CDR1 SQVTM and CDR2 ANQGSEA come from the germline V gene.

This clonotype was seen only a few times. The chain carries TRBV19 and TRBJ2-1; 8 bases fit TRBD2. There are 17 residues in the CDR3. The junction had 7 bases not matched to a gene; V was cut back by 1 base and J by 2 bases. Germline CDR1 is LNHDA and CDR2 is SQIVND (reference sequence). CDR3 DNA sequence: TGTGCCAGTAGTATAGTCGCGGGAGGTTCCCCCTACAATGAGCAGTTCTTC. Amino acid sequence: CASSIVAGGSPYNEQFF.

This clonotype was counted ten times or more. V and J are TRBV5-5 and TRBJ2-7, with a tentative D call TRBD1 (6 bases). The CDR3 length is 14 residues. CDR1 is SGHKS and CDR2 is YYEKEE in the germline V gene (reference sequence). V was pared by 4 bases and J by 4 bases, with 15 bases between. CDR3 nucleotide sequence: TGTGCCAGCAGCCCGCAGGGGAGTAGGTACGAGCAGTACTTC. Amino acids: CASSPQGSRYEQYF.

This chain joins TRBV4-3 and TRBJ2-5, with 7 nucleotides matching TRBD1. CDR3 length: 17 residues. V lost 2 bases and J lost 4; bases outside the gene matches: 13. Germline loops: CDR1 LGHNA, CDR2 YSLEER. CDR3 in DNA: TGCGCCAGCAGCCAATACGGGGCAGGGGGTGGTCGAGAGACCCAGTACTTC. As protein: CASSQYGAGGGRETQYF.